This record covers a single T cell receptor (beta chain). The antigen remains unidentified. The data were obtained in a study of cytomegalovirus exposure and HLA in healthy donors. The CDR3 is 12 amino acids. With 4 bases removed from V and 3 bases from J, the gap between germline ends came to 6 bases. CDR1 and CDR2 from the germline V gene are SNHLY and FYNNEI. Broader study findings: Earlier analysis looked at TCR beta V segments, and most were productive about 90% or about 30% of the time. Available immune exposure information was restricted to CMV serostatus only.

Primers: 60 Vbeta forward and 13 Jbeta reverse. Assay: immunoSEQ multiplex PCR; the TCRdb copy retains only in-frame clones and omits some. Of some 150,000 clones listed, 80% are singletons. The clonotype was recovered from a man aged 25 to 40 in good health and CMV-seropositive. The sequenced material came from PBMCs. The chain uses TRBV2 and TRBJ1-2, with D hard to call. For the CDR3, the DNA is TGTGCCAGCAGTGTAACGGACTATGGCTACACCTTC. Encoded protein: CASSVTDYGYTF.